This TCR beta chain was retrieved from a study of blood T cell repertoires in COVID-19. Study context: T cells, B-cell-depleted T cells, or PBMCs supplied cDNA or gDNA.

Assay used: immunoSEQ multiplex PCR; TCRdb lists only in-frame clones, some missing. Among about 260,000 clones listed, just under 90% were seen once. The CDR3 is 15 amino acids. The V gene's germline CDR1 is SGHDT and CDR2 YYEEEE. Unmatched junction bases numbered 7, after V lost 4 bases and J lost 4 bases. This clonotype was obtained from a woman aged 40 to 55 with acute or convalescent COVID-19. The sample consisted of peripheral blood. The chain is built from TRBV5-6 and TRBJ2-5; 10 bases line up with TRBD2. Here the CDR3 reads CASSRDQRGGETQYF. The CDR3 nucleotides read TGTGCCAGCAGCAGGGACCAGCGGGGGGGAGAGACCCAGTACTTC.